The clone carrying this T cell receptor (beta chain) occurred a few times. Its target is unknown. TCRdb re-analysed the reads in MiXCR, keeping a single row per CDR3 protein. The sample carries about 700,000 distinct CDR3 sequences, 33% recorded once. These data are taken from a study of T cell repertoires in cytomegalovirus infection. Study context: Recently identified HLA-C-restricted and well-studied HLA-B-restricted CMV epitopes were used. Indications came from public TCR beta signatures; they pointed to CMV infection and to a matching HLA type.

Germline V lookup: CDR1 MNHEY, CDR2 SVGEGT. The CDR3 consists of 13 residues. With 6 bases removed from V and 7 bases from J, the gap between germline ends came to 16 bases. Points from the study as a whole: Clonotypes of TCR beta that were HLA-C-restricted and CMV-specific dominated the ex vivo response. Based on cumulative public TCR beta family frequency, carriers of CMV plus the relevant HLA were identified.

The clonotype comes from a human donor in good health (CMV status not recorded). Some clones in this sample may be carry-over from other donors' samples. The specimen was cultured PBMCs, collected from culture after CMV antigen stimulation. The rearrangement uses TRBV6-2 or TRBV6-3 and TRBJ2-7, with TRBD1 as a possible D gene (5 bases). In nucleotides, the CDR3 is TGTGCCAGCAGAACGCCCAGGGATACTGAGCAGTACTTC. Its protein product is CASRTPRDTEQYF.